This TCR beta chain was captured in a study of T cells expressing NK-cell markers. The overall study: Cells sorted as CD3+CD56+NKG2C+, CD3+CD56+NKG2C- and CD3+CD56-NKG2C+ T cells supplied the TCR beta repertoires.

This CDR3 contains 18 residues. Looked up from germline, CDR1 is SGHAT and CDR2 is FQNNGV. No DNA is given; TCRdb re-called the 5' RACE reads and lists each CDR3 protein once. This sample's table reports approximately 110,000 distinct CDR3 sequences. The sequence derives from a woman between 18 and 70 years old in good health. This chain connects TRBV11-2 to TRBJ2-3. The material sequenced was blood T cells: a sorted CD56 or NKG2C T cell subset, CD4+ or CD8+ T cells, or bulk PBMC T cells (not recorded which). The CDR3 loop is CASSLGVGGEPITDTQYF.